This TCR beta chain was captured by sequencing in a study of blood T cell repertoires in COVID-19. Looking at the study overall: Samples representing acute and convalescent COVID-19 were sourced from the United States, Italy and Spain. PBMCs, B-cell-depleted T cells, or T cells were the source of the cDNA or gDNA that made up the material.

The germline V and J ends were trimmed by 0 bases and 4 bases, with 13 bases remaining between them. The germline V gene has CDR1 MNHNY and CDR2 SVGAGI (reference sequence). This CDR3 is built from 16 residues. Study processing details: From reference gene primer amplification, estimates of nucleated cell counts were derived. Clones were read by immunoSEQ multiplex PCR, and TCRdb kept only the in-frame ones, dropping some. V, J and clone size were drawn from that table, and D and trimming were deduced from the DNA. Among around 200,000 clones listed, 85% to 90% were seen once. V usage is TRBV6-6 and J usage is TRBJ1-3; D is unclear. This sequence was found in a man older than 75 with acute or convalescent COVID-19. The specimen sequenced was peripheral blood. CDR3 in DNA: TGTGCCAGCAGTTACTCGAAAGTGGAGCCCGGAAACACCATATATTTT. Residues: CASSYSKVEPGNTIYF.